This T cell receptor beta chain emerged from a study of cytomegalovirus exposure and HLA in healthy donors. The table lists this clone with a few counts. Its target is not known. Clones were read by immunoSEQ multiplex PCR, and TCRdb kept only the in-frame ones, dropping some. The repertoire holds about 220,000 clones, with 75% to 90% as singletons. Study results and limitations: Confirmation was obtained in vitro that a few CMV-associated chains are specific for CMV antigens. According to reports, the classifier identified cytomegalovirus status with high specificity and sensitivity.

The clonotype originates from a woman in her twenties or thirties in good health and CMV-seropositive. The specimen sequenced was PBMCs.

The CDR3: CAGQLNTEAFF. The CDR3 DNA follows: TGTGCTGGTCAGCTGAACACTGAAGCTTTCTTT. The J gene is TRBJ1-1, the V gene TRBV30; D gene ambiguous. The CDR3 extends over 11 amino acids. Germline V gene data show CDR1 as GTSNPN and CDR2 as SVGIG (reference sequence).